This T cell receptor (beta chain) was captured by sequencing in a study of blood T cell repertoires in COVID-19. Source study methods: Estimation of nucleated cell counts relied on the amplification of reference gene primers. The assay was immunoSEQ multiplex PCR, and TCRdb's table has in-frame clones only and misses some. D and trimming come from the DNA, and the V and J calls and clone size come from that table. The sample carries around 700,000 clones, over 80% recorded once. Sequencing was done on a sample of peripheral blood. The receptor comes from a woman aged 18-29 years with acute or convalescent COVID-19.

The CDR3 nucleotides read TGTGCCAGCAAACCAGGGCTAGAGGGCGGGGCTGAAGCTTTCTTT. Translating gives CASKPGLEGGAEAFF. The chain uses TRBV27 and TRBJ1-1; the D gene is possibly TRBD1 (5 bases). Germline lookup yields CDR1 MNHEY and CDR2 SMNVEV (reference sequence). The CDR3 is 15 residues long. The germline V and J ends were trimmed by 7 bases and 6 bases, with 21 bases remaining between them.